The 30 T cell receptor beta chains given below trace back to one sample, sequenced in a study of OX40 agonist ivuxolimab in advanced cancers. Using immunoSEQ multiplex PCR, the repertoire was profiled, and TCRdb retains in-frame clones only, with some absent. This table has fewer than 70,000 clones, around nine tenths appearing once. The material sequenced was CD4+ or CD8+ T cells sorted from blood, taken in a trial of the OX40 agonist ivuxolimab. All receptors derive from an adult with an advanced solid tumor such as melanoma, head and neck, liver or kidney cancer.

This chain connects TRBV6-5 to TRBJ1-5, with 7 nucleotides matching TRBD1. Germline loops: CDR1 MNHEY, CDR2 SVGAGI. After removal of 5 bases from V and 4 bases from J, the junction contained 5 bases not matched to a gene. This CDR3 contains 14 residues. As DNA, the CDR3 is TGTGCCAGCAGTACGGGACAGTTGAATCAGCCCCAGCATTTT. This translates into CASSTGQLNQPQHF.

The V call is TRBV5-1, the J call TRBJ2-7, with TRBD2 matching over 8 bases. The CDR3 totals 13 residues. With V trimmed by 5 bases and J by 7 bases, 8 bases remained unmatched. The germline CDR1 and CDR2 sequences are SGHRS and YFSETQ. The CDR3 sequence: CASRKAGAQEQYF. CDR3 in DNA: TGCGCCAGCAGGAAAGCGGGAGCGCAGGAGCAGTACTTC.

The V gene is TRBV7-2, the J gene TRBJ2-3, with TRBD1 matching 7 bases. Unmatched junction bases numbered 11, after V lost 5 bases and J lost 3 bases. Germline CDR1 reads SGHTA; CDR2 reads FQGNSA. The CDR3 is 16 amino acids. The CDR3 DNA is TGTGCCAGCAGCCAGGGCTTCGGACAGGTGACAGATACGCAGTATTTT. Translated, it gives CASSQGFGQVTDTQYF. Together with reference TRBV7-2 and TRBJ2-3, the CDR3 gives the full variable domain: GAGVSQSPSNKVTEKGKDVELRCDPISGHTALYWYRQSLGQGLEFLIYFQGNSAPDKSGLPSDRFSAERTGGSVSTLTIQRTQQEDSAVYLCASSQGFGQVTDTQYFGPGTRLTVL.

The CDR3 nucleotides read TGTGCCAGTTTACAGGGGCGGAGCACAGATACGCAGTATTTT. Its protein is CASLQGRSTDTQYF. V is TRBV6-1 and J is TRBJ2-3; 7 bases match TRBD1. Germline CDR1 and CDR2: MNHNS and SASEGT. V was pared by 9 bases and J by 0 bases, with 6 bases of the junction left unmatched. There are 14 residues in the CDR3.

CDR3 coding DNA: TGTGCCAGCAAAAACACAGGGGGGATTGAAGCTTTCTTT. It specifies CASKNTGGIEAFF. The chain links TRBV6-5 to TRBJ1-1; 8 positions agree with TRBD1. This CDR3 has 13 residues. V was pared by 7 bases and J by 7 bases, with 8 bases of the junction left unmatched. Germline V gives CDR1 MNHEY, CDR2 SVGAGI.

The chain recombines TRBV4-1 with TRBJ2-5; D is possibly TRBD2 (6 bases). V was pared by 4 bases and J by 9 bases, with 12 bases between. The CDR3 is 12 amino acids. The germline V gene has CDR1 MGHRA and CDR2 YSYEKL. The CDR3, as DNA: TGCGCCAGCAGCCCCATTCCGGGGGCCCAGTACTTC. Translating gives CASSPIPGAQYF.

The rearrangement links TRBV5-4 to TRBJ2-1; D call uncertain. The V end was cut by 2 bases, the J end by 7 bases, with 7 bases between. The CDR3 loop spans 12 amino acids. CDR1 SGHNT and CDR2 YYREEE come from the germline V gene (reference sequence). CDR3 sequence reads: CASSFGMNEQFF. Here the CDR3 DNA reads TGTGCCAGCAGCTTTGGCATGAATGAGCAGTTCTTC.

CDR3: CASRTANTGELFF. The CDR3 DNA reads TGTGCCAGCAGGACAGCGAACACCGGGGAGCTGTTTTTT. The chain combines TRBV11-2 with TRBJ2-2; a weak D match, TRBD1 (5 bases). Per the germline V gene, CDR1 is SGHAT and CDR2 is FQNNGV. Trimming cost V 6 bases and J 0 bases, with 5 bases left between them. The CDR3 totals 13 residues.

The CDR3 DNA reads TGCGCCAGCAGCTTGACGGCGGGAGAGTTTTACGAGCAGTACTTC. Its protein product is CASSLTAGEFYEQYF. The V and J genes are TRBV5-1 and TRBJ2-7; TRBD2 matches at 7 bases. The CDR3 is made up of 15 amino acids. The V and J ends lost 1 base and 4 bases, in that order; junction bases with no gene match: 8. Germline V CDR1 and CDR2: SGHRS, YFSETQ.

The rearrangement links TRBV4-3 to TRBJ2-1; TRBD2 might be the D (6 bases). V was shortened by 0 bases and J by 5 bases, with 17 bases between the two germline ends. The CDR3 extends over 17 amino acids. Germline loops: CDR1 LGHNA, CDR2 YSLEER. The CDR3 is CASSQDHGGVTNNEQFF. The CDR3 region has the DNA TGCGCCAGCAGCCAAGATCACGGCGGGGTCACGAACAATGAGCAGTTCTTC.

The chain uses TRBV13 and TRBJ1-1; TRBD1 is a possible D gene (5 bases). Trimming took off 0 bases at V and 4 bases at J, with 12 bases between the two ends. Germline V gene sequence: CDR1 PRHDT, CDR2 FYEKMQ (reference sequence). The CDR3 has 15 residues. The CDR3 sequence: CASSLGQGVGTEAFF. The CDR3 bases are TGTGCCAGCAGCTTAGGGCAGGGAGTTGGCACTGAAGCTTTCTTT.

The rearrangement joins TRBV6-1 to TRBJ1-1, with TRBD1 as a possible D gene (5 bases). V dropped 8 bases and J dropped 5 bases, with 18 bases sitting between them. Germline loops: CDR1 MNHNS, CDR2 SASEGT. This CDR3 is built from 14 residues. The CDR3 loop reads CASPSEKGRTEAFF. The CDR3 bases are TGTGCCAGCCCCTCGGAGAAGGGGAGGACTGAAGCTTTCTTT.

The V gene is TRBV18, the J gene TRBJ1-2; no clear D gene. The CDR3 runs 14 residues. In germline, CDR1 is KGHSH, CDR2 LQKENI. V was trimmed by 2 bases and J by 1 base, leaving 8 bases between them. The CDR3 is CASSPGTFNYGYTF. Written as DNA, the CDR3 is TGTGCCAGCTCACCAGGCACCTTTAACTATGGCTACACCTTC.

The genes are TRBV10-3 and TRBJ2-3; 10 bases line up with TRBD1. Losses at the gene ends were 7 bases for V and 5 bases for J; bases not matched to a gene: 9. The CDR3 covers 15 residues. Germline CDR1 is ENHRY and CDR2 is SYGVKD. CDR3 in amino acids: CAIMPGQGFQDTQYF. The CDR3, as DNA: TGTGCCATCATGCCGGGACAGGGGTTCCAAGATACGCAGTATTTT.

The chain joins TRBV9 to TRBJ2-5; 8 positions agree with TRBD1. This CDR3 is 15 amino acids long. V lost 1 base and J lost 4; bases outside the gene matches: 6. CDR1 is SGDLS and CDR2 is YYNGEE in the germline V gene. This CDR3 reads CASSVSQDRVETQYF. CDR3 in DNA: TGTGCCAGCAGCGTAAGTCAGGACAGGGTAGAGACCCAGTACTTC.

The chain uses TRBV10-3 and TRBJ2-1, with 8 bases fitting TRBD2. V shed 0 bases and J 13 bases; nucleotides not matched to a gene: 2. Germline loops: CDR1 ENHRY, CDR2 SYGVKD. The CDR3 runs 12 residues. The CDR3 loop reads CAISESGLAQFF. In nucleotides, the CDR3 is TGTGCCATCAGTGAGTCAGGACTAGCTCAGTTCTTC.

Note on this clone: This same CDR3 is encoded by further DNA sequences in the sample. The chain couples TRBV19 to TRBJ2-1; tentatively, D is TRBD1 (5 bases). Trimming shortened V by 3 bases and J by 5 bases, and 8 bases separated the two germline ends. CDR1 and CDR2 from the germline V gene are LNHDA and SQIVND (reference sequence). The CDR3 spans 13 residues. CDR3 in DNA: TGTGCCAGTAGTATGGGGCAAAACAATGAGCAGTTCTTC. Translated: CASSMGQNNEQFF.

This clone was seen once. The chain uses TRBV18 and TRBJ2-5; TRBD2 aligns across 11 bases. This CDR3 has 12 residues. Germline CDR1 KGHSH, CDR2 LQKENI. J gave up 4 bases and V 11 bases, and 3 bases lay outside the gene matches. The CDR3 DNA reads as TGTGCCGGGGGGACTAGCGGAGAGACCCAGTACTTC. As protein: CAGGTSGETQYF. Drawing the rest from reference TRBV18 and TRBJ2-5, the complete variable domain is NAGVMQNPRHLVRRRGQEARLRCSPMKGHSHVYWYRQLPEEGLKFMVYLQKENIIDESGMPKERFSAEFPKEGPSILRIQQVVRGDSAAYFCAGGTSGETQYFGPGTRLLVL.

This clone has at least ten counts. J is TRBJ2-5 and V is TRBV7-9; a weak D match, TRBD2 (5 bases). The CDR3 is 16 amino acids. CDR1 and CDR2 (germline): SEHNR, FQNEAQ (reference sequence). V shed 2 bases and J shed 4 bases, with 17 bases lying between them. The CDR3 reads CASSLNPLGRGETQYF. As DNA, the CDR3 is TGTGCCAGCAGCTTAAATCCGCTGGGCCGGGGAGAGACCCAGTACTTC.

As DNA, the CDR3 is TGTGCCAGCAGTCGGTACACCGGGGAGCTGTTTTTT. Protein product: CASSRYTGELFF. The rearrangement joins TRBV27 to TRBJ2-2; D is unresolved. Germline V gene sequence: CDR1 MNHEY, CDR2 SMNVEV (reference sequence). This CDR3 spans 12 amino acids. Trimming pared 5 bases from V and 3 bases from J, leaving 4 bases between.

V usage is TRBV11-2 and J usage is TRBJ1-5, with 7 positions matching TRBD1. The CDR3 extends over 13 amino acids. V lost 2 bases to trimming and J lost 7 bases; unmatched junction nucleotides: 2. CDR1 and CDR2 from the germline V gene are SGHAT and FQNNGV. The CDR3 region has the DNA TGTGCCAGCAGCTTACAGGGGGGACAGCCCCAGCATTTT. It translates to CASSLQGGQPQHF.

The gene calls are TRBV5-6 and TRBJ1-5, with no clear D. V lost 0 bases, J lost 3 bases, and 10 bases lay in between. Germline assignment: CDR1 SGHDT and CDR2 YYEEEE. CDR3 length: 15 amino acids. CDR3 region: CASSLGQFPNQPQHF. CDR3 bases: TGTGCCAGCAGCTTGGGGCAATTCCCCAATCAGCCCCAGCATTTT. Supplemented by reference TRBV5-6 and TRBJ1-5, the full variable domain reads DAGVTQSPTHLIKTRGQQVTLRCSPKSGHDTVSWYQQALGQGPQFIFQYYEEEERQRGNFPDRFSGHQFPNYSSELNVNALLLGDSALYLCASSLGQFPNQPQHFGDGTRLSIL.

The rearrangement links TRBV27 to TRBJ1-1; no definite D call. The CDR3 totals 14 residues. Germline V gene sequence: CDR1 MNHEY, CDR2 SMNVEV (reference sequence). The germline V and J ends were trimmed by 5 bases and 2 bases, with 12 bases remaining between them. The CDR3 loop reads CASSNSLFNTEAFF. The CDR3 bases are TGTGCCAGCAGTAACAGCCTATTTAACACTGAAGCTTTCTTT.

The chain joins TRBV6-5 to TRBJ2-7; D possibly matches TRBD1 or TRBD2 (5 bases each). CDR1 is MNHEY and CDR2 is SVGAGI in the germline V gene. V lost 6 bases to trimming and J lost 5 bases, with 14 bases between them. CDR3 length: 13 amino acids. The CDR3 reads CASSPWGSHEQYF. CDR3 DNA sequence: TGTGCCAGCAGCCCCTGGGGGAGCCACGAGCAGTACTTC.

The J gene is TRBJ1-5, the V gene TRBV30; D remains unclear. V was pared by 2 bases and J by 4 bases, with 9 bases between. The CDR3 runs 13 residues. CDR1 is GTSNPN, CDR2 SVGIG, per germline (reference sequence). The CDR3 DNA reads as TGTGCCTGGAGTTTAGGGAGGAATCAGCCCCAGCATTTT. Protein product: CAWSLGRNQPQHF.

In its sample, this clone was seen a few times. This chain links TRBV2 with TRBJ2-7, with D perhaps being TRBD1 or TRBD2 (5 bases each). Germline V gene sequence: CDR1 SNHLY, CDR2 FYNNEI. Between the trimmed V and J ends, which lost 3 bases and 2 bases, there was a span of 11 bases. This CDR3 has 14 amino acids. CDR3 sequence: CASSDHGTAYEQYF. CDR3 nucleotides: TGTGCCAGCAGTGATCACGGGACCGCCTACGAGCAGTACTTC.

The CDR3 here is CASSLSTRGSSPLHF. DNA of the CDR3: TGTGCCAGCAGTTTATCGACCAGGGGGAGCTCACCCCTCCACTTT. The chain couples TRBV27 to TRBJ1-6; 7 positions match TRBD1. The CDR3 has 15 residues. Per germline, CDR1 MNHEY and CDR2 SMNVEV (reference sequence). With 0 bases clipped from V and 10 bases from J, the junction kept 6 bases outside the gene matches.

This clone was observed a few times. The rearrangement uses TRBV28 and TRBJ1-3, with D maybe TRBD1 (6 bases). Per germline, CDR1 MDHEN and CDR2 SYDVKM. The CDR3 loop spans 16 amino acids. V lost 2 bases, J lost 1 base, and 12 bases lay in between. The CDR3 protein is CASSLPGGASGNTIYF. CDR3 nucleotide sequence: TGTGCCAGCAGTTTACCCGGGGGCGCATCTGGAAACACCATATATTTT.

The genes are TRBV29-1 and TRBJ2-2; D is possibly TRBD2 (6 bases). Germline V gives CDR1 SQVTM, CDR2 ANQGSEA. This CDR3 region has 13 residues. The ends were cut back, 4 bases at V and 1 base at J, with 7 bases in the middle. CDR3 bases: TGCAGCGTTGTTAGCGGGAACACCGGGGAGCTGTTTTTT. It specifies CSVVSGNTGELFF.

This rearrangement joins TRBV7-9 to TRBJ1-4, with TRBD1 as a possible D gene (6 bases). The germline V and J ends were trimmed by 5 bases and 1 base, with 11 bases remaining between them. Germline-derived CDR1 and CDR2 are SEHNR and FQNEAQ (reference sequence). The length of the CDR3 is 15 residues. The CDR3 region is CASSPRTVTNEKLFF. The CDR3 DNA reads as TGTGCCAGCAGCCCCCGGACAGTAACTAATGAAAAACTGTTTTTT.